These T cell receptor beta chains were read from a single sample in a study of response to subunit inactivated influenza vaccine. TCRdb called the RT-PCR reads again in MiXCR, with one record for every CDR3 protein. The repertoire has hundreds of thousands of distinct CDR3 sequences, 12% to 15% of them found once; the top ten carry 7.6%. Sample: PBMCs from blood, taken about 14 days before vaccination. The receptors shown here come from a man between 45 and 60 years old who received an inactivated influenza vaccine. Each CDR3 is given with its conserved first and last residue.

>TRBJ1-2|TRBV29-1
CSVAEGYNYGYTF
>TRBJ2-7|TRBV27
CASSLTGDGQYF
>TRBJ2-1|TRBV20-1
CSAMSGRTYNEQFF
>TRBJ1-1|TRBV15
CATSRDPDVARGAFF
>TRBJ2-1|TRBV6-5
CASSYWQGGNEQFF
>TRBJ1-1|TRBV29-1
CSDRQPPMNTEAFF
>TRBJ2-7|TRBV7-2
CASSQRTSGKYEQYF
>TRBJ2-2|TRBV11-2
CASRPGGAATGGELFF
>TRBJ2-3|TRBV12-3/TRBV12-4
CASSFSWRGRRSTDTQYF
>TRBJ2-7|TRBV12-3/TRBV12-4
CASSTGGLAGDYEQYF
>TRBJ2-2|TRBV2
CASKPTSGTGELFF
>TRBJ2-1|TRBV12-3/TRBV12-4
CASSYRSGGRGNEQFF
>TRBJ2-5|TRBV28
CASSRDIRETQYF
>TRBJ1-1|TRBV19
CASSTTGEWIMNTEAFF
>TRBJ1-2|TRBV6-2/TRBV6-3
CASSLTTGLNYGYTF
>TRBJ2-2|TRBV10-3
CAIKSGGANTGELFF
>TRBJ2-2|TRBV15
CATSREVGELFF
>TRBJ2-7|TRBV20-1
CSASHPGSEQYF
>TRBJ2-3|TRBV29-1
CSVGSRAEDTQYF
>TRBJ2-7|TRBV20-1
CSAWGGQASYEQYF
>TRBJ2-7|TRBV4-3
CASSQDIPGNEQYF
>TRBJ2-1|TRBV24-1
CATSAGGWSSYNEQFF
>TRBJ1-2|TRBV12-3/TRBV12-4
CASSGTGRNYGYTF
>TRBJ1-5|TRBV27
CASSLGRGSQPQHF